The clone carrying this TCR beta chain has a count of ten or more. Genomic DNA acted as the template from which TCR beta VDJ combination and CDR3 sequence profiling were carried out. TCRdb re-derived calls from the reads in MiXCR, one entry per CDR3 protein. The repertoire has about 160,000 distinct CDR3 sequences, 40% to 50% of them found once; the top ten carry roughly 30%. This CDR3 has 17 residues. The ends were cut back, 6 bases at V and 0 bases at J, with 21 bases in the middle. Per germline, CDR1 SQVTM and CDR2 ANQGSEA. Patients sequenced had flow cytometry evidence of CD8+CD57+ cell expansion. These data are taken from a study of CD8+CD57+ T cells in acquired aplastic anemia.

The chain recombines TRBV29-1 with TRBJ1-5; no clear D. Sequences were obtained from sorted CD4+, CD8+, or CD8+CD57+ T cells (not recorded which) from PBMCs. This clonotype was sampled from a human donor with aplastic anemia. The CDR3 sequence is CSVATTTDTYSNQPQHF. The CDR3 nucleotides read TGCAGCGTGGCCACAACTACAGATACCTATAGCAATCAGCCCCAGCATTTT.